These 30 T cell receptor beta chains were sequenced from one sample in a study of T cell changes during pregnancy in multiple sclerosis. Assay used: immunoSEQ multiplex PCR; TCRdb lists only in-frame clones, some missing. The data contain approximately 92,000 clones, approximately 94% of them seen just once; the ten biggest clones take up about 0.95%. Source: peripheral blood, taken after pregnancy. Receptor source: a female donor with multiple sclerosis, enrolled in a pregnancy study.

The V and J genes are TRBV27 and TRBJ1-5, with D unresolved. Germline-derived CDR1 and CDR2 are MNHEY and SMNVEV (reference sequence). This CDR3 spans 13 amino acids. V was pared by 5 bases and J by 4 bases, with 9 bases between. The CDR3 nucleotides read TGTGCCAGCAGTGCCGGGGAAAATCAGCCCCAGCATTTT. Protein sequence: CASSAGENQPQHF.

The gene calls are TRBV27 and TRBJ2-2; TRBD1 agrees at 7 bases. The CDR3 runs 17 residues. The V and J ends lost 0 bases and 2 bases, in that order; junction bases with no gene match: 6. Germline V gives CDR1 MNHEY, CDR2 SMNVEV (reference sequence). CDR3: CASSLSVGQRNTGELFF. The CDR3 nucleotides are TGTGCCAGCAGTTTATCGGTGGGACAGAGAAACACCGGGGAGCTGTTTTTT.

The J gene is TRBJ2-1, the V gene TRBV6-6; 7 positions agree with TRBD2. This CDR3 region has 14 residues. The junction had 5 bases not matched to a gene; V was cut back by 4 bases and J by 5 bases. Germline lookup yields CDR1 MNHNY and CDR2 SVGAGI (reference sequence). In nucleotides, the CDR3 is TGTGCCAGCAGTTCCCGGGACTATAACAATGAGCAGTTCTTC. Amino acids: CASSSRDYNNEQFF.

The V and J genes are TRBV19 and TRBJ2-7, with D perhaps TRBD2 (5 bases). This CDR3 comprises 12 residues. The V and J ends lost 5 bases and 2 bases respectively, with 7 bases between them. Germline-derived CDR1 and CDR2 are LNHDA and SQIVND (reference sequence). DNA of the CDR3: TGTGCCAGTAGTCCCGGGACCTACGAGCAGTACTTC. Protein: CASSPGTYEQYF.

The chain combines TRBV6-1 with TRBJ1-4; TRBD1 is a possible D gene (6 bases). Germline V lookup: CDR1 MNHNS, CDR2 SASEGT. The CDR3 loop spans 14 amino acids. The V end was cut by 11 bases, the J end by 7 bases, with 20 bases between. CDR3 protein: CASEWYRESEKLFF. DNA of the CDR3: TGTGCCTCCGAGTGGTACAGGGAATCTGAAAAACTGTTTTTT.

The chain joins TRBV5-5 to TRBJ1-5; weak D call: TRBD1 (6 bases). This CDR3 is built from 14 residues. Trimming removed 3 bases from V and 7 bases from J, with 14 bases in between. The germline gives CDR1 SGHKS, CDR2 YYEKEE (reference sequence). The CDR3 nucleotides read TGTGCCAGCAGCTCAGGACAGTTGGGGCAGCCCCAGCATTTT. Its protein is CASSSGQLGQPQHF.

The chain links TRBV18 to TRBJ2-5; 7 bases are shared with TRBD1. This CDR3 has 15 residues. Germline V CDR1 and CDR2: KGHSH, LQKENI. V was pared by 7 bases and J by 1 base, with 9 bases of the junction left unmatched. The CDR3 spells CASLRTGAIQETQYF. The CDR3 nucleotides read TGTGCCAGCTTAAGGACAGGTGCAATCCAAGAGACCCAGTACTTC.

This chain links TRBV15 with TRBJ2-1, with 9 bases that match TRBD2. CDR3 length: 19 residues. CDR1 LNHNV and CDR2 YYDKDF come from the germline V gene (reference sequence). The ends lost 3 bases at V and 6 bases at J; junction bases unmatched: 18. The CDR3 DNA reads TGTGCCACCAGCAGGTCTGACGGGATCGTCGGACTAGCGTTCAATGAGCAGTTCTTC. Translation: CATSRSDGIVGLAFNEQFF.

The table lists this clone with a count of one. This rearrangement joins TRBV11-2 to TRBJ2-2; D possibly corresponds to TRBD1 (5 bases). This CDR3 is built from 18 residues. V dropped 1 base and J dropped 0 bases, with 15 bases sitting between them. The germline V gene has CDR1 SGHAT and CDR2 FQNNGV. DNA of the CDR3: TGTGCCAGCAGCTTAGGGGCTTTTGTGACAGCGAACACCGGGGAGCTGTTTTTT. Translation gives CASSLGAFVTANTGELFF.

The rearrangement joins TRBV11-2 to TRBJ2-1; no clear D. Trimming took off 3 bases at V and 0 bases at J, with 12 bases between the two ends. The CDR3 covers 16 residues. Looked up from germline, CDR1 is SGHAT and CDR2 is FQNNGV. CDR3 sequence reads: CASSFGPSSSYNEQFF. The DNA for the CDR3 is TGTGCCAGCAGCTTCGGCCCCTCTAGCTCCTACAATGAGCAGTTCTTC. Using reference TRBV11-2 and TRBJ2-1 for the parts outside the CDR3, the full variable domain is EAGVAQSPRYKIIEKRQSVAFWCNPISGHATLYWYQQILGQGPKLLIQFQNNGVVDDSQLPKDRFSAERLKGVDSTLKIQPAKLEDSAVYLCASSFGPSSSYNEQFFGPGTRLTVL.

This chain links TRBV2 with TRBJ2-1; a possible D gene is TRBD2 (5 bases). This CDR3 is built from 12 residues. With 1 base removed from V and 10 bases from J, the gap between germline ends came to 8 bases. Germline V gives CDR1 SNHLY, CDR2 FYNNEI. CDR3 bases: TGTGCCAGCAGTGAAGAAGCGGACGAGCAGTTCTTC. Protein sequence: CASSEEADEQFF.

CDR3 sequence: CASSLPGAMNTEAFF. The CDR3 DNA reads TGTGCCAGCAGCTTGCCAGGGGCTATGAACACTGAAGCTTTCTTT. The chain couples TRBV7-6 to TRBJ1-1, with a possible D match to TRBD1 (6 bases). V was cut by 3 bases and J by 0 bases, with 11 bases left in between. CDR1 is SGHVS, CDR2 FNYEAQ, per germline. The CDR3 spans 15 residues.

This chain joins TRBV10-1 and TRBJ2-7, with 7 bases identical to TRBD2. V shed 0 bases, J shed 3 bases, and the junction held 11 bases outside the gene matches. Per germline, CDR1 WNHNN and CDR2 SYGVQD (reference sequence). This CDR3 is 17 amino acids long. The CDR3 nucleotides are TGCGCCAGCAGTGAGTCGAGAGCGGGGCTGATGGGCTACGAGCAGTACTTC. Its translation is CASSESRAGLMGYEQYF.

The chain uses TRBV27 and TRBJ2-1; 13 positions agree with TRBD2. The CDR3 runs 16 residues. Germline trimming cut 5 bases from V and 2 bases from J; bases unmatched to any gene: 3. CDR1 is MNHEY, CDR2 SMNVEV, per germline (reference sequence). CDR3 sequence (DNA): TGTGCCAGCAGTCCAACTAGCGGGGGGGCCTACAATGAGCAGTTCTTC. Amino acid sequence: CASSPTSGGAYNEQFF.

This sequence joins TRBV29-1 and TRBJ1-1; TRBD1 agrees at 12 bases. CDR1 and CDR2 from the germline V gene are SQVTM and ANQGSEA. J gave up 4 bases and V 5 bases, and 8 bases lay outside the gene matches. CDR3 length: 15 amino acids. CDR3 amino acids: CSVSGTGGFGTEAFF. The CDR3 DNA reads as TGCAGCGTTTCCGGGACAGGGGGCTTCGGCACTGAAGCTTTCTTT.

The chain couples TRBV7-2 to TRBJ2-1; tentatively, D is TRBD2 (5 bases). Looked up from germline, CDR1 is SGHTA and CDR2 is FQGNSA. The V end was cut by 4 bases, the J end by 4 bases, with 17 bases between. This CDR3 is 16 amino acids long. The CDR3 DNA reads as TGTGCCAGCAGCTCATCGGTAGAGGGCTCTTACAATGAGCAGTTCTTC. The encoded protein is CASSSSVEGSYNEQFF.

The V call is TRBV4-2, the J call TRBJ2-2; weak D call: TRBD2 (7 bases). This CDR3 comprises 16 residues. Germline CDR1 is LGHNA and CDR2 is YNFKEQ. Trimming left V 4 bases short and J 4 bases short, with 16 bases between. The CDR3: CASSPYLGGATGELFF. The CDR3 nucleotides are TGTGCCAGCAGCCCGTACCTGGGGGGGGCCACCGGGGAGCTGTTTTTT.

The rearrangement links TRBV4-3 to TRBJ2-2, with D hard to call. Per germline, CDR1 LGHNA and CDR2 YSLEER. The CDR3 loop spans 14 amino acids. V lost 1 base, J lost 6 bases, and 9 bases lay in between. This CDR3 reads CASSQVFGSGELFF. The CDR3 region has the DNA TGCGCCAGCAGCCAAGTATTTGGCTCCGGGGAGCTGTTTTTT.

The V gene is TRBV5-1, the J gene TRBJ2-1; 15 positions match TRBD2. Germline V gene lookup returns CDR1 SGHRS and CDR2 YFSETQ. J was trimmed by 8 bases and V by 2 bases; bases with no gene match: 20. This CDR3 has 21 residues. CDR3 DNA sequence: TGCGCCAGCAGCTTAAATTCCGGGACTAGCGGGAGGTTTATATATGCCGATGAGCAGTTCTTC. Translated: CASSLNSGTSGRFIYADEQFF.

The rearrangement uses TRBV19 and TRBJ2-7; TRBD2 might be the D (5 bases). Deletions cut 5 bases from V and 5 bases from J, with 13 bases between. CDR1 and CDR2 from the germline V gene are LNHDA and SQIVND (reference sequence). The CDR3 is 13 amino acids. CDR3 sequence reads: CASSPTSGNEQYF. CDR3 sequence (DNA): TGTGCCAGTAGTCCCACTAGTGGCAACGAGCAGTACTTC.

V gene TRBV5-1 combines with J gene TRBJ1-4, with 7 positions matching TRBD1. The V gene end was trimmed by 3 bases and the J gene end by 4 bases; junction bases not matched to a gene: 3. Germline V gene sequence: CDR1 SGHRS, CDR2 YFSETQ. CDR3 length equals 14 residues. The CDR3 region has the DNA TGCGCCAGCAGCTGGGGGACAGATAATGAAAAACTGTTTTTT. Translating gives CASSWGTDNEKLFF.

The chain links TRBV19 to TRBJ2-3, with 8 bases identical to TRBD1. With 5 bases clipped from V and 6 bases from J, the junction kept 7 bases outside the gene matches. CDR1 is LNHDA, CDR2 SQIVND, per germline (reference sequence). The CDR3 runs 14 residues. The CDR3: CASSFNRGMDTQYF. Here the CDR3 DNA reads TGTGCCAGTAGTTTCAACAGGGGGATGGATACGCAGTATTTT.

The chain combines TRBV7-9 with TRBJ1-3; D gene unclear. With 0 bases removed from V and 1 base from J, the gap between germline ends came to 10 bases. CDR3 size: 16 residues. Germline V gene sequence: CDR1 SEHNR, CDR2 FQNEAQ (reference sequence). CDR3 sequence (DNA): TGTGCCAGCAGCTTAGCGCTCGGGGTTTCTGGAAACACCATATATTTT. Translation: CASSLALGVSGNTIYF.

The V and J genes are TRBV28 and TRBJ1-1; no clear D gene. The CDR3 has 13 amino acids. In germline, CDR1 is MDHEN, CDR2 SYDVKM. With 6 bases removed from V and 1 base from J, the gap between germline ends came to 9 bases. The chain's CDR3 is CASSLVRNTEAFF. The CDR3 coding sequence is TGTGCCAGCAGCCTAGTACGGAACACTGAAGCTTTCTTT.

The rearrangement uses TRBV19 and TRBJ2-7; no firm D call. Per the germline V gene, CDR1 is LNHDA and CDR2 is SQIVND (reference sequence). The CDR3 has 14 residues. Trimming stripped 1 base from V and 3 bases from J, with 10 bases between. CDR3 loop: CASSIGSGGYEQYF. The CDR3 DNA reads TGTGCCAGTAGTATAGGTAGTGGCGGCTACGAGCAGTACTTC. Full variable domain (remainder filled in from reference TRBV19 and TRBJ2-7): DGGITQSPKYLFRKEGQNVTLSCEQNLNHDAMYWYRQDPGQGLRLIYYSQIVNDFQKGDIAEGYSVSREKKESFPLTVTSAQKNPTAFYLCASSIGSGGYEQYFGPGTRLTVT.

The V call is TRBV19, the J call TRBJ2-1; 9 bases map to TRBD2. Germline V lookup: CDR1 LNHDA, CDR2 SQIVND (reference sequence). The CDR3 has 16 amino acids. V lost 0 bases and J lost 2; bases outside the gene matches: 2. This CDR3 is CASSIEGGRAYNEQFF. The CDR3 region has the DNA TGTGCCAGTAGTATAGAGGGCGGGAGGGCCTACAATGAGCAGTTCTTC. The complete variable domain, with remaining parts taken from reference TRBV19 and TRBJ2-1, reads DGGITQSPKYLFRKEGQNVTLSCEQNLNHDAMYWYRQDPGQGLRLIYYSQIVNDFQKGDIAEGYSVSREKKESFPLTVTSAQKNPTAFYLCASSIEGGRAYNEQFFGPGTRLTVL.

The chain carries TRBV7-6 and TRBJ1-2; 9 nucleotides line up with TRBD1. The CDR3 has 15 residues. Trimming removed 4 bases from V and 5 bases from J; junction bases left unmatched: 8. Per the germline V gene, CDR1 is SGHVS and CDR2 is FNYEAQ. DNA for the CDR3: TGTGCCAGCAGCTCAGGACAGGGGCCGCGGTATGGCTACACCTTC. This encodes CASSSGQGPRYGYTF.

The chain combines TRBV6-5 with TRBJ1-2; possibly TRBD1 for D (5 bases). The germline V gene encodes CDR1 MNHEY and CDR2 SVGAGI. With 2 bases removed from V and 3 bases from J, the gap between germline ends came to 10 bases. CDR3 length: 14 amino acids. The CDR3 is CASSYKGNYYGYTF. CDR3 sequence (DNA): TGTGCCAGCAGTTACAAGGGGAACTACTATGGCTACACCTTC.

This chain uses TRBV28 with TRBJ2-1, with 10 bases that match TRBD2. Per germline, CDR1 MDHEN and CDR2 SYDVKM. The CDR3 totals 14 residues. V shed 4 bases and J 6 bases; nucleotides not matched to a gene: 3. CDR3 DNA: TGTGCCAGCAGTTCACCTAGCGGGGGCAATGAGCAGTTCTTC. It yields the protein CASSSPSGGNEQFF.

This chain uses TRBV2 with TRBJ1-5; D is uncertain. The CDR3 covers 15 residues. CDR1 SNHLY and CDR2 FYNNEI come from the germline V gene. V lost 4 bases, J lost 2 bases, and 12 bases lay in between. The CDR3 DNA reads as TGTGCCAGCAGTGTAGGAGGTTTGGGCAATCAGCCCCAGCATTTT. Translated: CASSVGGLGNQPQHF.